The rows below give T cell receptor beta chains drawn from one sample of a study of STAT3 mutations in large granular lymphocyte leukemia. Clones were read by immunoSEQ multiplex PCR, and TCRdb kept only the in-frame ones, dropping some. The data contain about 42,000 clones, roughly 77% of them seen just once; the ten biggest clones take up around 0.44%. The sequenced material came from PBMCs. The receptor source for this set is a human donor with T large granular lymphocyte leukemia. Some clones in this sample may be carry-over from other donors' samples. Both conserved end residues are part of each CDR3. The D gene is left open where the match is weak. A row's size may be missing; if present it is once, few, many or a size class.

TGTGCCAGCAGCGTAAGATTCGGGACTCCTTCTAGGGATGAGCAGTTCTTC CASSVRFGTPSRDEQFF TRBV9 - TRBJ2-1 -
TGTGCCAGCTCAACGGGACAGGGTGTGAACACTGAAGCTTTCTTT CASSTGQGVNTEAFF TRBV18 TRBD1 TRBJ1-1 -
TGTGCCAGCAGTTACTCGAGACTAGCGGGGGGGAACGAGCAGTTCTTC CASSYSRLAGGNEQFF TRBV6-5 TRBD2 TRBJ2-1 -
TGTGCCAGCAGGTTGAGCTCTGGGGCCAACGTCCTGACTTTC CASRLSSGANVLTF TRBV28 - TRBJ2-6 -
TGCAGTGCTCCCCAGTACAATGAGCAGTTCTTC CSAPQYNEQFF TRBV20-1 - TRBJ2-1 few
TGTGCCAGCAGATTGACAGGGAACACTGAAGCTTTCTTT CASRLTGNTEAFF TRBV5-5 - TRBJ1-1 -
TGTGCCAGCAGTCACAAGGGGGGCGGATCAGATACGCAGTATTTT CASSHKGGGSDTQYF TRBV6-4 - TRBJ2-3 -
TGCAGTGCGGGATCCTACGAGCAGTACTTC CSAGSYEQYF TRBV20-1 - TRBJ2-7 -
TGTGCCAGCAGCCTTCTCCCCCCAGTCTATGGCTACACCTTC CASSLLPPVYGYTF TRBV7-9 - TRBJ1-2 -
TGCGCCAGCAGCTGGACAGGGGGCCAGGCCTACGAGCAGTACTTC CASSWTGGQAYEQYF TRBV5-1 TRBD1 TRBJ2-7 few
TGTGCCAGCAACGGACGGGTCAGGGGACACTCTGGGGCCAACGTCCTGACTTTC CASNGRVRGHSGANVLTF TRBV5-4 - TRBJ2-6 -
TGTGCCAGCTCGCCCGACAGGGCCCAGCCCCAGCATTTT CASSPDRAQPQHF TRBV18 TRBD1 TRBJ1-5 -
TGTGCCAGCAGCTCCGCCGGGACAAGACCTTACAATGAGCAGTTCTTC CASSSAGTRPYNEQFF TRBV5-4 - TRBJ2-1 -
TGTGCCAGCTTCTTAAGGGGAGGGACCGGGGAGCTGTTTTTT CASFLRGGTGELFF TRBV6-6 TRBD2 TRBJ2-2 -
TGTGCCAGCAGTTACGGCGGCGGGGCCCAGTACTTC CASSYGGGAQYF TRBV6-5 - TRBJ2-5 -
TGTGCCAGCAGTGAAAGCCCAGGACTCGGATATGGCTACACCTTC CASSESPGLGYGYTF TRBV6-1 - TRBJ1-2 -
TGTGCCAGCAGCTCACGAGGGGTGATTGGAAACACCATATATTTT CASSSRGVIGNTIYF TRBV7-2 - TRBJ1-3 -
TGTGCCAGCAGTTACTCTGAGGGTCGCGAGCAGTACTTC CASSYSEGREQYF TRBV6-5 - TRBJ2-7 -
TGCGCCAGCAGTGCCAGGGTGACCTACGAGCAGTACTTC CASSARVTYEQYF TRBV10-2 - TRBJ2-7 -
TGTGCCAGCAGCCAAGTGGATCAGCCCCAGCATTTT CASSQVDQPQHF TRBV4-2 - TRBJ1-5 -
TGTGCCAGCAGCTCTACGGGTCTTAGCTCCTACGAGCAGTACTTC CASSSTGLSSYEQYF TRBV7-8 - TRBJ2-7 -
TGTGCCAGCAGCATACAATTGTATGGCTACACCTTC CASSIQLYGYTF TRBV2 - TRBJ1-2 -
TGTGCCAGCAGTTTTACAGGGGTGAACACCGGGGAGCTGTTTTTT CASSFTGVNTGELFF TRBV21-1 - TRBJ2-2 few
TGTGCCAGCAGCTTTCGGGATCAGCCCCAGCATTTT CASSFRDQPQHF TRBV7-8 - TRBJ1-5 -
TGTGCCAGTAGTATAAGGGGGCCGGGCACAGATACGCAGTATTTT CASSIRGPGTDTQYF TRBV19 TRBD1 TRBJ2-3 few
TGTGCCACCAGCACCTTTGAGGGGGGGGGCTATAATTCACCCCTCCACTTT CATSTFEGGGYNSPLHF TRBV15 - TRBJ1-6 -
TGTGCCAGCAGTGGGACTAGCGGGGGCTACAATGAGCAGTTCTTC CASSGTSGGYNEQFF TRBV2 TRBD2 TRBJ2-1 -
TGTGCCAGCAGCTCAGGTGGTGGTCAAGACATTCAGTACTTC CASSSGGGQDIQYF TRBV11-2 - TRBJ2-4 -
TGTGCCAGCAAAGTGGGGGGCTCTGGGGCCAACGTCCTGACTTTC CASKVGGSGANVLTF TRBV6-1 - TRBJ2-6 -
TGTGCCAGCAGCTTATATTCTGGTTCCCCTGAGACCCAGTACTTC CASSLYSGSPETQYF TRBV7-6 - TRBJ2-5 once
TGCGCCAAGCCCCCGGGACAGGGGGCCGGAGGCAATCAGCCCCAGCATTTT CAKPPGQGAGGNQPQHF TRBV10-2 TRBD1 TRBJ1-5 -
TGTGCCAGCAGCTTTACGGGACATCTGAACACTGAAGCTTTCTTT CASSFTGHLNTEAFF TRBV5-5 - TRBJ1-1 -
TGTGCCAGCAGCCCTGGGGAGAATGGCTACACCTTC CASSPGENGYTF TRBV7-8 - TRBJ1-2 few
TGTGCCAGCAGCTTAGTGGGGGGCACGGGAAACACCATATATTTT CASSLVGGTGNTIYF TRBV7-2 - TRBJ1-3 -
TGCGCCAGCAGTGAGCTCTACGAGCAGTACTTC CASSELYEQYF TRBV10-2 - TRBJ2-7 -
TGTGCCAGCAGAGACTGGGACCCAGGGGCCACTGAAAAACTGTTTTTT CASRDWDPGATEKLFF TRBV2 - TRBJ1-4 few
TGTGCCAGCAGCTTGGATTACGGGGTAGCCCCTTACTACGAGCAGTACTTC CASSLDYGVAPYYEQYF TRBV5-4 - TRBJ2-7 -
TGTGCCAGCAGTGACAGGGTTTTCGAAAAACTGTTTTTT CASSDRVFEKLFF TRBV25-1 - TRBJ1-4 few
TGTGCTGGAGGTCTAGGGGGGGGGCCGGGCACAGATACGCAGTATTTT CAGGLGGGPGTDTQYF TRBV5-4 - TRBJ2-3 -
TGCGCCAGCAGCGCGGCAGGCTATGGCTACACCTTC CASSAAGYGYTF TRBV5-1 - TRBJ1-2 -
TGTGCCAGCCGGGAAAGGGTGCAGCCCCAGCATTTT CASRERVQPQHF TRBV28 - TRBJ1-5 -
TGTGCCACTAGTCAGGGCCTTAATGAAAAACTGTTTTTT CATSQGLNEKLFF TRBV6-5 - TRBJ1-4 -
TGTGCCAGCAGCTCGTCCGGGACGGGCGCGGGAGATTCACCCCTCCACTTT CASSSSGTGAGDSPLHF TRBV5-8 - TRBJ1-6 -
TGTGCCACCAGCGGGAGGCTAGAGACCCAGTACTTC CATSGRLETQYF TRBV15 - TRBJ2-5 -
TGTGCCAGCAGTTACGGTAGTAGCAATCAGCCCCAGCATTTT CASSYGSSNQPQHF TRBV6-5 - TRBJ1-5 -
TGCGCCAGCAGTTGGGGACAGGGCTACAATGAGCAGTTCTTC CASSWGQGYNEQFF TRBV5-1 TRBD1 TRBJ2-1 -
TGTGCCAGCAGCTCAGGCCCCAAGGGATCCTATAATTCACCCCTCCACTTT CASSSGPKGSYNSPLHF TRBV5-4 - TRBJ1-6 -
TGCGCCAGCAGCTTGGCTAGCGGGGGGGCCGACGAGCAGTTCTTC CASSLASGGADEQFF TRBV5-1 TRBD2 TRBJ2-1 -
TGTGCCAGCCAACCCGATCAGGACTATAATTCACCCCTCCACTTT CASQPDQDYNSPLHF TRBV21-1 - TRBJ1-6 once
TGTGCCAGCACCTTACGGGGGAGCTCACCCCTCCACTTT CASTLRGSSPLHF TRBV6-5 - TRBJ1-6 few
TGTGCCATCAGTGTACCGGGACAGGATCGGTCTAACTATGGCTACACCTTC CAISVPGQDRSNYGYTF TRBV10-3 TRBD1 TRBJ1-2 -